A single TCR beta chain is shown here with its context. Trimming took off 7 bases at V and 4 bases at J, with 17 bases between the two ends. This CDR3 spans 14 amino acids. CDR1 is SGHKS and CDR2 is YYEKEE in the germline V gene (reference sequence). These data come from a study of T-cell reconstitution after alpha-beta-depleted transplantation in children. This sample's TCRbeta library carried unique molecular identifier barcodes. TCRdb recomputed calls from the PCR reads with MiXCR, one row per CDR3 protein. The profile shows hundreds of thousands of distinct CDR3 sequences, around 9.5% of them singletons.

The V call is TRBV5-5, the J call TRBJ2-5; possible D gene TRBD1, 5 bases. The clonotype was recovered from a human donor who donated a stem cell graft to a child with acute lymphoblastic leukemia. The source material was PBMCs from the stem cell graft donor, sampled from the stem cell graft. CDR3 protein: CASLETDTRETQYF. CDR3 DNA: TGTGCCAGCCTTGAGACAGATACACGAGAGACCCAGTACTTC.